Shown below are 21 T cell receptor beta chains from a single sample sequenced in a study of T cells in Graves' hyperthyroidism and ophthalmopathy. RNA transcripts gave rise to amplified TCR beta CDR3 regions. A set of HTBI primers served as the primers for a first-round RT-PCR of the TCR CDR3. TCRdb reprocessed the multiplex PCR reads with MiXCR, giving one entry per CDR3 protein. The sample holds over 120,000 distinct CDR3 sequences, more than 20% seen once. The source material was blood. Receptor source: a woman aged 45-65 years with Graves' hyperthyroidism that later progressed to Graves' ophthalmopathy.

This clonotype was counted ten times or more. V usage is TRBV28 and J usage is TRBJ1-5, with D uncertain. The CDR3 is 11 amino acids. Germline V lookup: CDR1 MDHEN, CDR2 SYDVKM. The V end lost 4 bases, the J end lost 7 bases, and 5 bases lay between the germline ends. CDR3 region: CASSSWQPQHF. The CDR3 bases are TGTGCCAGCAGTTCCTGGCAGCCCCAGCATTTT.

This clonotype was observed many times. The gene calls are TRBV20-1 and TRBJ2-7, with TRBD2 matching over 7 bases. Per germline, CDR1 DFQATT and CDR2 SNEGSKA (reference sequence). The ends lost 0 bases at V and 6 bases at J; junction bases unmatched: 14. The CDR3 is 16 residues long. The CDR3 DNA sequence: TGCAGTGCTAGAGATCTCCCTGGGAGGGCCCCATCCGAGCAGTACTTC. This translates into CSARDLPGRAPSEQYF.

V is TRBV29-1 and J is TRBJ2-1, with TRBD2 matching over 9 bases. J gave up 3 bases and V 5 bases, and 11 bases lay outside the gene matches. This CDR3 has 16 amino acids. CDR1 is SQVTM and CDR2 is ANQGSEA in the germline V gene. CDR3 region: CSVPRTSATYYNEQFF. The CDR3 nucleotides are TGCAGCGTTCCAAGGACTAGCGCGACCTACTACAATGAGCAGTTCTTC.

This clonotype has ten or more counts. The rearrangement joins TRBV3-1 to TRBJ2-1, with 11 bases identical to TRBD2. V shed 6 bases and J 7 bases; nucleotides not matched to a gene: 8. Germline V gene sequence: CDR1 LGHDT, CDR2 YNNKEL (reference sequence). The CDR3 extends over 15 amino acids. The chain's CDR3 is CASSFTSGSSNEQFF. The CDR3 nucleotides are TGTGCCAGCAGTTTTACTAGCGGGAGTTCAAATGAGCAGTTCTTC.

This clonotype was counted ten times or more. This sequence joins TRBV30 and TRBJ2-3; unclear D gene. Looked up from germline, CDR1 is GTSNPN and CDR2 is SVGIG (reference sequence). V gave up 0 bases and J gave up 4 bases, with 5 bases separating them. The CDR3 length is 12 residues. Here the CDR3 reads CAWSVGSDTQYF. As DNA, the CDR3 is TGTGCCTGGAGTGTAGGGTCAGATACGCAGTATTTT.

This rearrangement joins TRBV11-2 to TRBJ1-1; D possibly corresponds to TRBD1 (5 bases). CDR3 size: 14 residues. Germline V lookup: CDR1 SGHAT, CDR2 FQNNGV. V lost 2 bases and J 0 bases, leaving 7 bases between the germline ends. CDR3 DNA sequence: TGTGCCAGCAGCTTAAACAGGTTGAACACTGAAGCTTTCTTT. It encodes CASSLNRLNTEAFF.

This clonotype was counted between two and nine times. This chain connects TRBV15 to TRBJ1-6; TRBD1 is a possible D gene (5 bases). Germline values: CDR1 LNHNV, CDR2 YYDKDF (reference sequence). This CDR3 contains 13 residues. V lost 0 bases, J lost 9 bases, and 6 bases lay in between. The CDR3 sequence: CATSRDGGSPLHF. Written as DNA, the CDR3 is TGTGCCACCAGCAGAGATGGGGGTTCACCCCTCCACTTT.

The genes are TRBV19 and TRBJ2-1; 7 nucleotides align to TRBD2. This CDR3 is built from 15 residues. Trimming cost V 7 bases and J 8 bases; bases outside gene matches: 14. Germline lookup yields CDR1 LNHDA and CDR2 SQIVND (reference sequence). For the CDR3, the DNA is TGTGCCAGTACCAACCCGGGGAGGGCCCGGTATGAGCAGTTCTTC. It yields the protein CASTNPGRARYEQFF. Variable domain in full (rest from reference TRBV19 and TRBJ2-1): DGGITQSPKYLFRKEGQNVTLSCEQNLNHDAMYWYRQDPGQGLRLIYYSQIVNDFQKGDIAEGYSVSREKKESFPLTVTSAQKNPTAFYLCASTNPGRARYEQFFGPGTRLTVL.

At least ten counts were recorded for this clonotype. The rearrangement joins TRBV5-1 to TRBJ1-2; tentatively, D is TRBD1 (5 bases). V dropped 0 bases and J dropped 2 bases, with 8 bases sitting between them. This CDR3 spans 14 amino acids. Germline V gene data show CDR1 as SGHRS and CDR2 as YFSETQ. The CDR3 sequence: CASSLGTGNYGYTF. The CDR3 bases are TGCGCCAGCAGCTTGGGTACAGGCAACTATGGCTACACCTTC. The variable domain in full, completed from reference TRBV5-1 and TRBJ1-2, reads KAGVTQTPRYLIKTRGQQVTLSCSPISGHRSVSWYQQTPGQGLQFLFEYFSETQRNKGNFPGRFSGRQFSNSRSEMNVSTLELGDSALYLCASSLGTGNYGYTFGSGTRLTVV.

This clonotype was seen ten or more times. The DNA of the CDR3 is TGTGCCAGCTCACCATCCGGGAGCCATGGCTACACCTTC. Amino acid sequence: CASSPSGSHGYTF. The genes are TRBV18 and TRBJ1-2; D remains ambiguous. Looked up from germline, CDR1 is KGHSH and CDR2 is LQKENI. Trimming pared 2 bases from V and 6 bases from J, leaving 10 bases between. This CDR3 has 13 amino acids.

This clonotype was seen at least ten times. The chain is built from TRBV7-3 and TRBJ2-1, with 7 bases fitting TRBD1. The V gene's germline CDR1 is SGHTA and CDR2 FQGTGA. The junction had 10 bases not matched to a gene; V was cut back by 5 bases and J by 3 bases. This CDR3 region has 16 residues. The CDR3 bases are TGTGCCAGCAGCCCCCAATCCGGGACAGACTACAATGAGCAGTTCTTC. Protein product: CASSPQSGTDYNEQFF.

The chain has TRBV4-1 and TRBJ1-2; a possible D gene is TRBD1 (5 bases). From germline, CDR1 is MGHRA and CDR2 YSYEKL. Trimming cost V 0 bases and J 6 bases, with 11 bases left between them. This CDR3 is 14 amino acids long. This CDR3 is CASSQEQGPHGYTF. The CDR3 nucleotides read TGCGCCAGCAGCCAAGAGCAGGGCCCCCATGGCTACACCTTC.

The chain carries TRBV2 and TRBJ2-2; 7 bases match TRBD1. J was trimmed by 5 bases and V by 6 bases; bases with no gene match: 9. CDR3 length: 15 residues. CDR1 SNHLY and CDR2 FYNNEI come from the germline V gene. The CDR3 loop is CASSEGAARTGELFF. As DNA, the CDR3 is TGTGCCAGCAGCGAGGGGGCCGCGCGGACCGGGGAGCTGTTTTTT.

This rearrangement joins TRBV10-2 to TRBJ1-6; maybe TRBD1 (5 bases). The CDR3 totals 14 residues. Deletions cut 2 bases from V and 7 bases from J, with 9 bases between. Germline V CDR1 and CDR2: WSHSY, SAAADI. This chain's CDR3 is CASSERQTNSPLHF. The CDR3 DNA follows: TGCGCCAGCAGTGAGCGACAGACGAATTCACCCCTCCACTTT.

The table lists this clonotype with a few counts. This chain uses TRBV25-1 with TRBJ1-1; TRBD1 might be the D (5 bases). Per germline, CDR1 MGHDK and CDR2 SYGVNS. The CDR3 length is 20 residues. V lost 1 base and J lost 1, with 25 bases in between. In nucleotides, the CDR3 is TGTGCCAGCAGTGAATCCAGGGCAGCTTCACAAAAACAGGAGAACACTGAAGCTTTCTTT. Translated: CASSESRAASQKQENTEAFF.

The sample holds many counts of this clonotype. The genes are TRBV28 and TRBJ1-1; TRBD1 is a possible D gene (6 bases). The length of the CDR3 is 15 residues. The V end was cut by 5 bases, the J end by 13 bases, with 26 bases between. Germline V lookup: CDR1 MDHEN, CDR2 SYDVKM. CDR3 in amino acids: CASSTPGGDKRGVFF. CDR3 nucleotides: TGTGCCAGCAGTACCCCAGGCGGGGACAAGAGGGGAGTTTTCTTT.

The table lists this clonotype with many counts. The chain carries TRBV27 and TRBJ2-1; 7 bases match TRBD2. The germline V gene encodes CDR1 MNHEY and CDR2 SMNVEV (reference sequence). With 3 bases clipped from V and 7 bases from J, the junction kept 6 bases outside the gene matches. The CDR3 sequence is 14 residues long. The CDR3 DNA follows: TGTGCCAGCAGTTTGCGGGGAGGGCCGAATGAGCAGTTCTTC. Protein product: CASSLRGGPNEQFF.

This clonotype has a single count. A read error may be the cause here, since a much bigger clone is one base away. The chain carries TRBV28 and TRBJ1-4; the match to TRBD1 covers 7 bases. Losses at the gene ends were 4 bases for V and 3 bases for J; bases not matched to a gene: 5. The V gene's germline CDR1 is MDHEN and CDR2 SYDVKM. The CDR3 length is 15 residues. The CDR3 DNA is TGTGCCAGCAGTTCGACAGGGTCCCCTAATGAAAAACTGTTTTTT. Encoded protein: CASSSTGSPNEKLFF.

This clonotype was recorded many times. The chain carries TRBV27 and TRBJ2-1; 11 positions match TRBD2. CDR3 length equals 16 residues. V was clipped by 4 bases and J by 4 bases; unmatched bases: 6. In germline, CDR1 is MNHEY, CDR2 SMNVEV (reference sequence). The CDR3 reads CASSSGRLAGYNEQFF. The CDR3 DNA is TGTGCCAGCAGTTCTGGGCGACTAGCGGGATACAATGAGCAGTTCTTC.

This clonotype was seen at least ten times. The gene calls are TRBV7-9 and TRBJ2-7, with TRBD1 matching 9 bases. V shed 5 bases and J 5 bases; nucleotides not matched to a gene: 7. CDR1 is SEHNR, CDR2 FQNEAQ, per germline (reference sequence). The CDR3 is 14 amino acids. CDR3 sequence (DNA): TGTGCCAGCAGCCCACAGGGGGCGCAGGACGAGCAGTACTTC. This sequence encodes CASSPQGAQDEQYF.

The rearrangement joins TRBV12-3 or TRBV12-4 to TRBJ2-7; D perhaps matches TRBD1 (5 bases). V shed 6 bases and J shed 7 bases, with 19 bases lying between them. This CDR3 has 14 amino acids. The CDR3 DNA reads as TGTGCCAGCAGAGCAGGGAAGGCCGGTGGAGAGCAGTACTTC. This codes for CASRAGKAGGEQYF.